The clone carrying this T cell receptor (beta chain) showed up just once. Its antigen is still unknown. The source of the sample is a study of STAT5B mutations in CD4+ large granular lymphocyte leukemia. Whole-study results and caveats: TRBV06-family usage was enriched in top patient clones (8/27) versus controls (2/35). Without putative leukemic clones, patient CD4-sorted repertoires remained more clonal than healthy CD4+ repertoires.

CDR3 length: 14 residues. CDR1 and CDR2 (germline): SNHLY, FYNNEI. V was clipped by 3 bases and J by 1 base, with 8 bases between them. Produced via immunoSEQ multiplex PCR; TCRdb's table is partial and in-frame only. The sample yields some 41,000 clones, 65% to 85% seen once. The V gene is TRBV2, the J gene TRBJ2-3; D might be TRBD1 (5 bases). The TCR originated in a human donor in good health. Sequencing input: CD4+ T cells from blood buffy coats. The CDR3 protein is CASSEQGGTDTQYF. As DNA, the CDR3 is TGTGCCAGCAGTGAGCAAGGGGGCACAGATACGCAGTATTTT.